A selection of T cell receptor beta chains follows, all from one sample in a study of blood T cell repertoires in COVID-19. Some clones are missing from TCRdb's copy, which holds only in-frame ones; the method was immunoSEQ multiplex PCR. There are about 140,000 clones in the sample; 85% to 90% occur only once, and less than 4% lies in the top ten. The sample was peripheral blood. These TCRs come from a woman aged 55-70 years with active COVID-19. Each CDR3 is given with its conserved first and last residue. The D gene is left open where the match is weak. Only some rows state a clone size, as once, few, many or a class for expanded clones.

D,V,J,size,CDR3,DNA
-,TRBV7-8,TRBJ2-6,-,CASSLLSWPGSGANVLTF,TGTGCCAGCAGCTTATTAAGTTGGCCAGGCTCTGGGGCCAACGTCCTGACTTTC
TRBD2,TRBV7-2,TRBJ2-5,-,CASSLVSAGAIETQYF,TGTGCCAGCAGCTTAGTTTCGGCGGGAGCCATAGAGACCCAGTACTTC
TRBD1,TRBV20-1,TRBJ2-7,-,CSASGKGTDTYEQYF,TGCAGTGCTAGTGGAAAAGGGACAGATACCTACGAGCAGTACTTC
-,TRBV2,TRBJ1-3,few,CASTPDRTYFGNTIYF,TGTGCCAGCACTCCGGACAGAACTTATTTTGGAAACACCATATATTTT
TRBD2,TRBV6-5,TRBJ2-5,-,CALRGVSVETQYF,TGTGCCCTTCGGGGGGTCTCTGTGGAGACCCAGTACTTC
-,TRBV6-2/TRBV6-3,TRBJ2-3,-,CASSLEQMAQYF,TGTGCCAGCAGTTTGGAGCAGATGGCGCAGTATTTT
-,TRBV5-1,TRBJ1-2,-,CASSLGTDSRYGYTF,TGCGCCAGCAGCTTGGGGACCGACAGTCGGTATGGCTACACCTTC
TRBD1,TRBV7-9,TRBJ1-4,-,CASSFRDSTNEKLFF,TGTGCCAGCAGCTTCCGGGACAGTACTAATGAAAAACTGTTTTTT
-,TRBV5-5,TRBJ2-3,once,CASSLGHRTDTQYF,TGTGCCAGCAGCTTAGGACACCGCACAGATACGCAGTATTTT
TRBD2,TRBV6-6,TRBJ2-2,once,CASTGSGRAGVGELFF,TGTGCCAGCACGGGTAGCGGGAGGGCCGGGGTCGGGGAGCTGTTTTTT
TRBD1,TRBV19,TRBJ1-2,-,CASSTPRQGSLYGYTF,TGTGCCAGTAGTACCCCCCGACAGGGGTCGCTTTATGGCTACACCTTC
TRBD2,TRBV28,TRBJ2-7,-,CASSFPPREGPHEQYF,TGTGCCAGCAGTTTCCCACCCAGGGAGGGGCCCCACGAGCAGTACTTC